This TCR beta chain was found in a study of blood T cell repertoires in COVID-19. About the research overall: In each case, the material was cDNA or gDNA derived from T cells, B-cell-depleted T cells, or PBMCs.

This CDR3 has 15 amino acids. The ends were cut back, 2 bases at V and 2 bases at J, with 12 bases in the middle. The germline gives CDR1 LGHDT, CDR2 YNNKEL (reference sequence). Here immunoSEQ multiplex PCR was the method, and the copy in TCRdb shows in-frame clones only, minus some. Here the sample spans about 200,000 clones, around three quarters being singletons. What was sequenced was PBMCs or T cells enriched from blood (not recorded which). This clonotype originated in a woman between 45 and 65 years old with acute COVID-19. This sequence joins TRBV3-1 (or the pseudogene TRBV3-2) and TRBJ2-5; D is perhaps TRBD1 (6 bases). The DNA of the CDR3 is TGTGCCAGCAGCCAAATGGCAGGGGTTCAAGAGACCCAGTACTTC. It translates to CASSQMAGVQETQYF.